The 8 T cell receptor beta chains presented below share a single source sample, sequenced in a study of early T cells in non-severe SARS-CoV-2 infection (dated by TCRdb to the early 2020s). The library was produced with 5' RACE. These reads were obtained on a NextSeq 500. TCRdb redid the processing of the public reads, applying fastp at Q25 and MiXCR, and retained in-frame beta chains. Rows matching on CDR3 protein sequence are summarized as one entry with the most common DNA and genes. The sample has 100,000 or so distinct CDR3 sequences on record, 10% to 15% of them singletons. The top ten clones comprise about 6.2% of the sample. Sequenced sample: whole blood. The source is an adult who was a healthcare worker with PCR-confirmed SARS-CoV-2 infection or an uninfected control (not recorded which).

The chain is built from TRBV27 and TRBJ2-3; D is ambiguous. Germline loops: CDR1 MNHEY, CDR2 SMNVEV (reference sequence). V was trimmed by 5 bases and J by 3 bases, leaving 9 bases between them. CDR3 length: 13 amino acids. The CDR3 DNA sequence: TGTGCCAGCAGTCCCTTGGGAACAGATACGCAGTATTTT. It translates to CASSPLGTDTQYF.

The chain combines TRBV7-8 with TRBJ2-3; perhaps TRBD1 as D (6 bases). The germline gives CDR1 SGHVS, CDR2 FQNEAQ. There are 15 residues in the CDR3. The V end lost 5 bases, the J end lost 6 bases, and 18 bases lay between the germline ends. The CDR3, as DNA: TGTGCCAGCAGCCCAACCGTAGGGGGTCGGGATACGCAGTATTTT. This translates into CASSPTVGGRDTQYF.

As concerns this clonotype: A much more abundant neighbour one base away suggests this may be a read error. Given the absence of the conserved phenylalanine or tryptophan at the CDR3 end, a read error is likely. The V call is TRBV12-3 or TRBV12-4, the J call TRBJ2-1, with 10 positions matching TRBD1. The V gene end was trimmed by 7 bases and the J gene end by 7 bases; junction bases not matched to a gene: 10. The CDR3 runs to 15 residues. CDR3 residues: CASTPTGGRGNEQFI. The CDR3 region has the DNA TGTGCCAGCACCCCGACAGGGGGCAGAGGAAATGAGCAGTTCATC.

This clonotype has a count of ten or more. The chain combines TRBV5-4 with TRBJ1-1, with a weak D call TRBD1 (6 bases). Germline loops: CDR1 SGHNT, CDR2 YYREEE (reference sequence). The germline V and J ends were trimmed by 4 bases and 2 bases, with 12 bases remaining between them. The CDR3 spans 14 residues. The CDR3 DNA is TGTGCCAGCAGCCTAAACAGGGATAACACTGAAGCTTTCTTT. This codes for CASSLNRDNTEAFF. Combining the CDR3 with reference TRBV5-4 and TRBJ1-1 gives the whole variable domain ETGVTQSPTHLIKTRGQQVTLRCSSQSGHNTVSWYQQALGQGPQFIFQYYREEENGRGNFPPRFSGLQFPNYSSELNVNALELDDSALYLCASSLNRDNTEAFFGQGTRLTVV.

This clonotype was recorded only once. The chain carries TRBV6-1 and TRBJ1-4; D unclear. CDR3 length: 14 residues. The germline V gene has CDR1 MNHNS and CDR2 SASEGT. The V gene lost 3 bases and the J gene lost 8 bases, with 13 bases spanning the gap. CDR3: CASSDRQVNEKLFF. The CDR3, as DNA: TGTGCCAGCAGTGATCGGCAGGTTAACGAAAAACTGTTTTTT.

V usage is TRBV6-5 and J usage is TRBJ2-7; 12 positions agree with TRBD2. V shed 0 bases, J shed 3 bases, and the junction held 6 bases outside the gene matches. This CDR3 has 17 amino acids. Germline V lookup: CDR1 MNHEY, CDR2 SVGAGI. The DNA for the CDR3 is TGTGCCAGCAGTTACTCGGGGCTAGCGGGAGGGAACTACGAGCAGTACTTC. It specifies CASSYSGLAGGNYEQYF.

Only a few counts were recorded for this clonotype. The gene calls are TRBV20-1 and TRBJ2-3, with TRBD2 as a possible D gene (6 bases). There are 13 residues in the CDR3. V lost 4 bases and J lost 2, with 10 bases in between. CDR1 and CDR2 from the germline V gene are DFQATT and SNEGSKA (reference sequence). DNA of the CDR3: TGCAGTGCTACAAGCGGGCTCACAGATACGCAGTATTTT. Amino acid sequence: CSATSGLTDTQYF.

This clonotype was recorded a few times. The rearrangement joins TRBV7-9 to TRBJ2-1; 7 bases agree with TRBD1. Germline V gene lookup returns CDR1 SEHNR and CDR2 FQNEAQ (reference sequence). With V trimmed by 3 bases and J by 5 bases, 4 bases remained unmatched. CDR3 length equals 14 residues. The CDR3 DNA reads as TGTGCCAGCAGCTTCTGGGACAGAGACAATGAGCAGTTCTTC. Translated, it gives CASSFWDRDNEQFF.